This TCR beta chain was profiled in a study of T cells in Graves' hyperthyroidism and ophthalmopathy. RNA transcripts served as the template for amplifying TCR beta CDR3 regions. Using the HTBI primer set, a first-round RT-PCR was run on the TCR CDR3. One entry per CDR3 protein, called by TCRdb with MiXCR from the multiplex PCR reads. The sample has about 420,000 distinct CDR3 sequences, about 15% seen once. Germline values: CDR1 MNHEY, CDR2 SVGAGI. V dropped 2 bases and J dropped 2 bases, with 7 bases sitting between them. The CDR3 runs 13 residues. In its sample, this clonotype was seen a few times. The chain is built from TRBV6-5 and TRBJ2-7; D is undetermined. This TCR was sampled from a woman aged 18-29 years with Graves' hyperthyroidism. Source material: blood. CDR3 residues: CASSYGVTYEQYF. The CDR3, as DNA: TGTGCCAGCAGTTACGGGGTCACCTACGAGCAGTACTTC.